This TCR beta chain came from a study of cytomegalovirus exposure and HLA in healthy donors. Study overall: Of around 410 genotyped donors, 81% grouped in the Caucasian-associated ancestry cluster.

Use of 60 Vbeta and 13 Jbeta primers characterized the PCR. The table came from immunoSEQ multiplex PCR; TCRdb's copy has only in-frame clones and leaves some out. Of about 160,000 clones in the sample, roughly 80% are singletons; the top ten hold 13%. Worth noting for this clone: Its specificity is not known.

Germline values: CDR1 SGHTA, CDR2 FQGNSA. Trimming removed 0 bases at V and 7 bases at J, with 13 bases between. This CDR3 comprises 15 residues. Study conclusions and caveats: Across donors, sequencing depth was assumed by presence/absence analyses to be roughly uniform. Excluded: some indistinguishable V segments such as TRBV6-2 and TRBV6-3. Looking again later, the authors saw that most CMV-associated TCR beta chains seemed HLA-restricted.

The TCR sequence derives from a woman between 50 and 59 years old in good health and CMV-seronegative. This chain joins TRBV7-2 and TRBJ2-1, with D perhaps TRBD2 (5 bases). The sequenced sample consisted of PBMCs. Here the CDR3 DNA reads TGTGCCAGCAGCTTAGCAGGGTCTGAGGGTAATGAGCAGTTCTTC. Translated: CASSLAGSEGNEQFF.